This T cell receptor beta chain was recovered during a study of blood T cells in healthy people across ages. Then a second PCR, running roughly 7 to 12 cycles, was carried out with a sample-barcoded 5' primer and a J-beta primer mix. MiXCR was run by TCRdb on the 5' RACE reads, yielding one entry per CDR3 protein. The sample has over 1.5 million distinct CDR3 sequences; about 49% are singletons. Germline lookup yields CDR1 SGHVS and CDR2 FNYEAQ. This CDR3 has 15 residues. The junction had 10 bases not matched to a gene; V was cut back by 5 bases and J by 4 bases. The rearrangement links TRBV7-6 to TRBJ2-7; 8 nucleotides align to TRBD1. Sequencing was performed on blood. The sequence came from a woman in her thirties or forties in good health. CDR3 amino acids: CASSPYDRGDYEQYF. The CDR3 DNA is TGTGCCAGCAGCCCCTACGACAGGGGAGATTACGAGCAGTACTTC. The complete variable domain, with remaining parts taken from reference TRBV7-6 and TRBJ2-7, reads GAGVSQSPRYKVTKRGQDVALRCDPISGHVSLYWYRQALGQGPEFLTYFNYEAQQDKSGLPNDRFSAERPEGSISTLTIQRTEQRDSAMYRCASSPYDRGDYEQYFGPGTRLTVT.